This T cell receptor (beta chain) was retrieved from a study of cytomegalovirus exposure and HLA in healthy donors. Study-wide background: Membership in the Caucasian-associated ancestry cluster was found for about four fifths of nearly 400 genotyped donors. Whole-study results and caveats: An assumption of roughly uniform sequencing depth across donors underlay the presence/absence analyses.

Trimming shortened V by 6 bases and J by 0 bases, and 12 bases separated the two germline ends. The CDR3 consists of 16 residues. Germline CDR1 is MNHNY and CDR2 is SVGAGI (reference sequence). In the PCR, 60 Vbeta and 13 Jbeta primers were used. Produced via immunoSEQ multiplex PCR; TCRdb's table is partial and in-frame only. The ten top clones account for about 2%, within a sample of approximately 120,000 clones. Regarding this clone: Its antigen is unidentified.

The sequence derives from a man between 35 and 55 years old in good health and CMV-seronegative. The chain employs TRBV6-6 and TRBJ2-6, with D uncertain. Source material: PBMCs. The CDR3 spells CASSAGGSSGANVLTF. The DNA of the CDR3 is TGTGCCAGCAGCGCCGGCGGAAGCTCTGGGGCCAACGTCCTGACTTTC.